Sequencing of this T cell receptor beta chain was carried out in a study of T cell repertoires in cytomegalovirus infection. Note on this clonotype: What it binds is unknown.

TCRdb reanalysed the reads using MiXCR and keeps one entry per CDR3 protein. The table lists 570,000 or so distinct CDR3 sequences, under 45% of them singletons. Deletions cut 4 bases from V and 12 bases from J, with 15 bases between. The CDR3 sequence is 13 residues long. Germline V lookup: CDR1 MNHNS, CDR2 SASEGT. The TCR originated in a human donor in good health (CMV status not recorded). Some clones in this sample may be carry-over from other donors' samples. This chain uses TRBV6-1 with TRBJ1-4; D unresolved. Sequenced here: cultured PBMCs, sampled from culture after CMV antigen stimulation. CDR3 bases: TGTGCCAGCAGTGTGGACTCGCTGCGAGAACTGTTTTTT. It is translated as CASSVDSLRELFF.